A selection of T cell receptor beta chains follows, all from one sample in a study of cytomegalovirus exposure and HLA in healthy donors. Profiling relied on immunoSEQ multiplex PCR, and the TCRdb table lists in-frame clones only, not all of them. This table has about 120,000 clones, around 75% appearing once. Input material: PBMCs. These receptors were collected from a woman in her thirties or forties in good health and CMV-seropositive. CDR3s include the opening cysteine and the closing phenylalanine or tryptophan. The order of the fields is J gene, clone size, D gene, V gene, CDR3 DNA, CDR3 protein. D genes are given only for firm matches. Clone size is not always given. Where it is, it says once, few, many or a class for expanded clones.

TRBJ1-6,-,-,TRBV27,TGTGCCAGCAGTGCACAATATAATTCACCCCTCCACTTT,CASSAQYNSPLHF
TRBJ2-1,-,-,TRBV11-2,TGTGCCAGCAGCGAACTAACAGGGGGGGTATACAATGAGCAGTTCTTC,CASSELTGGVYNEQFF
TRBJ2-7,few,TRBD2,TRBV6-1,TGTGCCAGCTCCCCAGCGGGAGGGTCCCCCTACGAGCAGTACTTC,CASSPAGGSPYEQYF
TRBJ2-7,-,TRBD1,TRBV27,TGTGCCAGCAGGGACAGGGGTGGCTCCTACGAGCAGTACTTC,CASRDRGGSYEQYF
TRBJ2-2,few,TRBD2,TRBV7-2,TGTGCCAGCCGACTAGCGGGAGGGCCGACCGGGGAGCTGTTTTTT,CASRLAGGPTGELFF
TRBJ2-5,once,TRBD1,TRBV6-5,TGTGCCAGCAGTCGCGACAGGGTAGAGCAGTACTTC,CASSRDRVEQYF
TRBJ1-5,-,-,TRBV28,TGTGCCAGCAGTTCTGGGACACGGGACAATCAGCCCCAGCATTTT,CASSSGTRDNQPQHF
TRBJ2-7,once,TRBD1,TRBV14,TGTGCCAGCAGCCAACAACCGGGACAGTCCTACGAGCAGTACTTC,CASSQQPGQSYEQYF
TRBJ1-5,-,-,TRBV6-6,TGTGCCAGCAGTTACTCACGGGGGGGCAGGCAGCCCCAGCATTTT,CASSYSRGGRQPQHF
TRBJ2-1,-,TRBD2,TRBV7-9,TGTGCCAGCAGCCCCGGGACTAGCGGATACAATGAGCAGTTCTTC,CASSPGTSGYNEQFF
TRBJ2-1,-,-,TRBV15,TGTGCCACCAGCTTGGGAGGCAGCTCCTACAATGAGCAGTTCTTC,CATSLGGSSYNEQFF
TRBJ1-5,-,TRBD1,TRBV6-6,TGTGCCAGCAGTTACGCAGACAGGGAAGGCAATCAGCCCCAGCATTTT,CASSYADREGNQPQHF
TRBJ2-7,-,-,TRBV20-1,TGCAGTTCAAGGGAATCGGGGGAGCAGTACTTC,CSSRESGEQYF
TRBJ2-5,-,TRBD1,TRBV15,TGTGCCACCAGCAGACCCGACAGGGGGCTGAGAGAGACCCAGTACTTC,CATSRPDRGLRETQYF
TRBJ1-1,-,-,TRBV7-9,TGTGCCAGCAGCTTTGGAGGGACGAACACTGAAGCTTTCTTT,CASSFGGTNTEAFF
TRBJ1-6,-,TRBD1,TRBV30,TGTGCCTGGGGGACAGGGAGTAATTCACCCCTCCACTTT,CAWGTGSNSPLHF
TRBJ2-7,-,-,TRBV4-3,TGCGCCAGCAGCCAACAGGAAAGGGGTTCTCCTTCCTACGAGCAGTACTTC,CASSQQERGSPSYEQYF
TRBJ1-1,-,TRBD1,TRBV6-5,TGTGCCAGCGGGGACAGGGGGGACTCCACTGAAGCTTTCTTT,CASGDRGDSTEAFF